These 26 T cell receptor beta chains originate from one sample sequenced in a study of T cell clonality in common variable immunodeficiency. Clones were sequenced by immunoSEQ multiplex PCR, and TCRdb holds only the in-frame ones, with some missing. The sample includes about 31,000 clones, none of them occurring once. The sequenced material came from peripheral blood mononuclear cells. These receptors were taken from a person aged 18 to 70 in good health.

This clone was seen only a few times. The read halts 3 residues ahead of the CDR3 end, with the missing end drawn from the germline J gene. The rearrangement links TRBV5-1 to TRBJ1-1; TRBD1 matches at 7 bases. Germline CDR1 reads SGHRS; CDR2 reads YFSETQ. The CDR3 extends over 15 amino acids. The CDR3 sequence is CASSPGQPSGDTAFF. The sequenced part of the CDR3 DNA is TGCGCCAGCAGCCCGGGACAGCCTTCCGGAGATACG.

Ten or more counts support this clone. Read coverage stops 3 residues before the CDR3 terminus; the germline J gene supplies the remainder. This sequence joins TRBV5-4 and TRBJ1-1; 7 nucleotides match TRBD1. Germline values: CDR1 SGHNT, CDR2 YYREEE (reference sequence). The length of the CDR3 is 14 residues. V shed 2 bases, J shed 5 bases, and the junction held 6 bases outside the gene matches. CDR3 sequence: CASSFRQGRTEAFF. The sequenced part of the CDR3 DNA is TGTGCCAGCAGCTTTCGACAGGGTAGGACTGAA.

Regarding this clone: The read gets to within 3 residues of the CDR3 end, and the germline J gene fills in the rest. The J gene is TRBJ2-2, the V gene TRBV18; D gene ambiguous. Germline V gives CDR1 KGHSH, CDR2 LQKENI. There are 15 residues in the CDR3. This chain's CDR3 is CASSPSVASEEKLFF. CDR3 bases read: TGTGCCAGCTCACCAAGTGTAGCCTCAGAAGAAAAG.

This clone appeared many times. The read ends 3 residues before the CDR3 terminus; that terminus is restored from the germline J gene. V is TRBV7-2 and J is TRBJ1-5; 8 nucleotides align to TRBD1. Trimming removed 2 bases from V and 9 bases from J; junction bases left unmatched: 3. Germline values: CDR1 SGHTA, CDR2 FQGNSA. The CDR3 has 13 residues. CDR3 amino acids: CASSLRQGTPQHF. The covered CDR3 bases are TGTGCCAGCAGCTTAAGACAGGGGACGCCC.

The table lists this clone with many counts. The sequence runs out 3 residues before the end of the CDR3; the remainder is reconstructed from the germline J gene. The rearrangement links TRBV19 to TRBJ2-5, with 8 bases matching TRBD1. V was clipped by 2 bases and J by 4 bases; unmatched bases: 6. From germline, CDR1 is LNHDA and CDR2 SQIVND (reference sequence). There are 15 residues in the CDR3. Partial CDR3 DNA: TGTGCCAGTAGTATAAGTCAGGGGGCTATAGAGACC. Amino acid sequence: CASSISQGAIET. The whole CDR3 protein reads CASSISQGAIETQYF. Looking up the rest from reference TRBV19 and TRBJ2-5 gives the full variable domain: DGGITQSPKYLFRKEGQNVTLSCEQNLNHDAMYWYRQDPGQGLRLIYYSQIVNDFQKGDIAEGYSVSREKKESFPLTVTSAQKNPTAFYLCASSISQGAIETQYFGPGTRLLVL.

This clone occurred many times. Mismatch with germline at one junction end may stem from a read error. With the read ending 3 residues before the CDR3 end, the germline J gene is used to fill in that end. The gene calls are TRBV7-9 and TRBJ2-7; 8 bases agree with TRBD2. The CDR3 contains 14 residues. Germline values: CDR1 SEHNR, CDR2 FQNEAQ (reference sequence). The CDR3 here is CAGSFTSGSYEQYF. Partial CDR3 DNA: TGTGCCGGCAGCTTTACTAGCGGCTCCTACGAG.

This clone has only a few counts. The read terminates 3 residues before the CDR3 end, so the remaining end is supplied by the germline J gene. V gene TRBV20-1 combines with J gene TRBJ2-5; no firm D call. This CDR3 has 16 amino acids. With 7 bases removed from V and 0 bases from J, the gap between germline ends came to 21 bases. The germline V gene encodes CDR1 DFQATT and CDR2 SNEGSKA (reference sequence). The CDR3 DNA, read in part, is TGCAGTGGAATCGACGCGGCCGGCACCAACCAAGAGACC. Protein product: CSGIDAAGTNQET. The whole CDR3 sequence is CSGIDAAGTNQETQYF.

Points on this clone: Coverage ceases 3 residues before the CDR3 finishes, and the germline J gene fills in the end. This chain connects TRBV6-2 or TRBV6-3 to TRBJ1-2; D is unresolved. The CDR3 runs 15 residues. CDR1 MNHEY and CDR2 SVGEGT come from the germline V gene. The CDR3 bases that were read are TGTGCCAGCACCCAGCCGACTAGGAGCTCCTACGAC. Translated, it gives CASTQPTRSSYD. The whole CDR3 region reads CASTQPTRSSYDYTF.

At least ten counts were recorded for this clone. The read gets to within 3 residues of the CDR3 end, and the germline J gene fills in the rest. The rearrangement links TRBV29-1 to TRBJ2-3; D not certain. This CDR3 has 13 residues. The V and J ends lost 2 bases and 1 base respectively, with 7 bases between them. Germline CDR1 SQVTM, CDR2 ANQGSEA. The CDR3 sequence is CSVESRGTDTQYF. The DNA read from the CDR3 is TGCAGCGTTGAAAGTCGGGGCACAGATACG.

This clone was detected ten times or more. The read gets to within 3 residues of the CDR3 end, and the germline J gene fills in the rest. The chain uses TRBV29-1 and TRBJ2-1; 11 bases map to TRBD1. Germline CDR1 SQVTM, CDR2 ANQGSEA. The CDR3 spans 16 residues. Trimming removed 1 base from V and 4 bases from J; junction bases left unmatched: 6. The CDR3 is CSVEAGTGGSYNEQFF. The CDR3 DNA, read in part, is TGCAGCGTTGAAGCCGGGACAGGGGGTTCGTACAATGAG.

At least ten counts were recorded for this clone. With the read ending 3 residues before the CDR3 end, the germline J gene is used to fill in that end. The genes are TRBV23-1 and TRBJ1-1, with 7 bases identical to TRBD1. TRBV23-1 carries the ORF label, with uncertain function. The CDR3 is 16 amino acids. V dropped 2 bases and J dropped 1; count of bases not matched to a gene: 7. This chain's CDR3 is CASSQRRQGGNTEAFF. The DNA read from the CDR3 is TGCGCCAGCAGTCAACGCCGACAGGGTGGGAACACTGAA.

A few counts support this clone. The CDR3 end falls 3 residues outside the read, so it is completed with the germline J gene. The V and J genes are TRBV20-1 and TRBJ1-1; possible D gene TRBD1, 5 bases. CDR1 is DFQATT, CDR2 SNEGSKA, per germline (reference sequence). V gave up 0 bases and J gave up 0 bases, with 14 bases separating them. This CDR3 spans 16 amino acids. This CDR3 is CSARDPDIFMNTEAFF. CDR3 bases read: TGCAGTGCTAGAGATCCGGACATCTTCATGAACACTGAA.

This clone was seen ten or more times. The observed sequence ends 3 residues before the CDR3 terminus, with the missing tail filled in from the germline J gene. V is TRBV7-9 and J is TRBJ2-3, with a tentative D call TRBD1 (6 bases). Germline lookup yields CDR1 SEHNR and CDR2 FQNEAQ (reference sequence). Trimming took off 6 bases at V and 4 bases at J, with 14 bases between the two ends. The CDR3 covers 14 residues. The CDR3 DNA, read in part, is TGTGCCAGCAGAGGACAGACAAGACCAGATACG. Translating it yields CASRGQTRPDT. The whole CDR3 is CASRGQTRPDTQYF.

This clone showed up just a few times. The covered CDR3 bases are TGTGCCAGCAGCACTGATTACGAG. This gives the protein CASSTDYE. The entire CDR3 protein is CASSTDYEQYF. The chain has TRBV7-9 and TRBJ2-7, with D hard to call. The read ends 3 residues shy of where the CDR3 ends; the end is completed using the germline J gene. V lost 5 bases, J lost 4 bases, and 6 bases lay in between. The CDR3 is 11 residues long. Looked up from germline, CDR1 is SEHNR and CDR2 is FQNEAQ (reference sequence).

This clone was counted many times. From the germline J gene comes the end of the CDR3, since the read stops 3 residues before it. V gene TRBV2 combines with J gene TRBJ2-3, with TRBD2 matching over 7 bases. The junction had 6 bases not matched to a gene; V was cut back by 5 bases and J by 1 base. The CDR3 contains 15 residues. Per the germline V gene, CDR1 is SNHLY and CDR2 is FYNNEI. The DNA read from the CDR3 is TGTGCCAGCAGTAAGGGCGGGAGTGGCACAGATACG. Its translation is CASSKGGSGTDT. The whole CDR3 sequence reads CASSKGGSGTDTQYF.

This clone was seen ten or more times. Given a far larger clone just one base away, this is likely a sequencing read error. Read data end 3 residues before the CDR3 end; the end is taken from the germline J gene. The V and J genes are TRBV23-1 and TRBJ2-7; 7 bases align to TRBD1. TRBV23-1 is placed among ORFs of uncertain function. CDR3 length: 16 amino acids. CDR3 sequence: CATSPARQGGSYEQYF. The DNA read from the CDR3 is TGCGCCACCAGTCCCGCGAGACAGGGTGGGTCCTACGAG.

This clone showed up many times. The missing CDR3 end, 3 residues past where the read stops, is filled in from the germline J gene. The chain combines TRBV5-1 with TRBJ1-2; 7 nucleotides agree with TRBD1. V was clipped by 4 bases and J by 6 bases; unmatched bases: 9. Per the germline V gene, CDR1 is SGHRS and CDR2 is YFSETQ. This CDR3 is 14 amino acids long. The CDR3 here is CASSLETGSNGYTF. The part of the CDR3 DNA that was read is TGCGCCAGCAGCCTGGAGACAGGGTCGAATGGC.

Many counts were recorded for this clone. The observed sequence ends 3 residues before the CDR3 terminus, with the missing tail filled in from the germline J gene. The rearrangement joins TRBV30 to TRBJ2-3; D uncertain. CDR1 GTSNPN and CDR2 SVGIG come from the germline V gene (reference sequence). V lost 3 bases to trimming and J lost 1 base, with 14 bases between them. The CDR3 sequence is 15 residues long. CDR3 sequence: CAWSLGGGGTDTQYF. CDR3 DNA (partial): TGTGCCTGGAGCCTGGGTGGCGGAGGCACAGATACG.

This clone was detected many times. The CDR3 sequence: CASSTDSYGYTF. The sequenced CDR3 bases are TGTGCCAGCAGCACCGACAGCTATGGC. V is TRBV7-9 and J is TRBJ1-2; TRBD1 might be the D (5 bases). The read gets to within 3 residues of the CDR3 end, and the germline J gene fills in the rest. Trimming shortened V by 5 bases and J by 4 bases, and 8 bases separated the two germline ends. Per the germline V gene, CDR1 is SEHNR and CDR2 is FQNEAQ (reference sequence). The CDR3 consists of 12 residues. The full variable domain, in which reference TRBV7-9 and TRBJ1-2 provide the parts outside the CDR3, is DTGVSQNPRHKITKRGQNVTFRCDPISEHNRLYWYRQTLGQGPEFLTYFQNEAQLEKSRLLSDRFSAERPKGSFSTLEIQRTEQGDSAMYLCASSTDSYGYTFGSGTRLTVV.

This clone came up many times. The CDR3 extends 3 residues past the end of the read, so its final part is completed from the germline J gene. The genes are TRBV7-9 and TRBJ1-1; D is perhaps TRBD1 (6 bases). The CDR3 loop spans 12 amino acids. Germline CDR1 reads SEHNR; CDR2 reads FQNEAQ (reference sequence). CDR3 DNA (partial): TGTGCCAGCAGCACAGGGCTGCGGAAA. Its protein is CASSTGLRK. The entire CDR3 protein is CASSTGLRKAFF.

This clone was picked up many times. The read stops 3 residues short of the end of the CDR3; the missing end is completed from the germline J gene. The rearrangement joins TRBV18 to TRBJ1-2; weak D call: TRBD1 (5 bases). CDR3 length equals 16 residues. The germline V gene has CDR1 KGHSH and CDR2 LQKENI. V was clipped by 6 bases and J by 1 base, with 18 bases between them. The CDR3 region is CASSPGGGRNNYGYTF. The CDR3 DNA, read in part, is TGTGCCAGCTCCCCAGGCGGGGGACGTAATAACTATGGC.

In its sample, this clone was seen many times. The CDR3 here is CASSIGVGTEAFF. The part of the CDR3 DNA that was read is TGTGCCAGTAGTATAGGGGTCGGGACTGAA. V gene TRBV19 combines with J gene TRBJ1-1, with D unresolved. Read coverage stops 3 residues before the CDR3 terminus; the germline J gene supplies the remainder. The ends were cut back, 1 base at V and 5 bases at J, with 8 bases in the middle. CDR1 LNHDA and CDR2 SQIVND come from the germline V gene (reference sequence). The CDR3 is made up of 13 amino acids.

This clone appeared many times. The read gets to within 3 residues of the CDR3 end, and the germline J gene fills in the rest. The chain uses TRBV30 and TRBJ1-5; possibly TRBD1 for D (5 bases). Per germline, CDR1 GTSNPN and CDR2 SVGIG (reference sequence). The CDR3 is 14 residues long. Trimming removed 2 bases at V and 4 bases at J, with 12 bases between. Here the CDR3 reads CAWSRDSSNQPQHF. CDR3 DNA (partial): TGTGCCTGGAGTCGGGACTCTTCAAATCAGCCC.

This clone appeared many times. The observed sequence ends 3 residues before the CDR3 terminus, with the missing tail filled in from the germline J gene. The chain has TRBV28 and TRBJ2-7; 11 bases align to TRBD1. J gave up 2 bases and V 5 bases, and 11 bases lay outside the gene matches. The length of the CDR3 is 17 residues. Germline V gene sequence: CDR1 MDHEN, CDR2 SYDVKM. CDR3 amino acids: CASSTLKGQGVPYEQYF. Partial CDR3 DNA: TGTGCCAGCAGTACTTTGAAGGGACAGGGGGTTCCCTACGAG.

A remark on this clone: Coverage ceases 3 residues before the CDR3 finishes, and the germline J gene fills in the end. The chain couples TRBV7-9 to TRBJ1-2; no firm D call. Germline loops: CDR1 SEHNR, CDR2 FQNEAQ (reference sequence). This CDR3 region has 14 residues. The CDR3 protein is CASSPRTSYNDYTF. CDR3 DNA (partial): TGTGCCAGCAGCCCCAGGACTAGCTACAATGAC. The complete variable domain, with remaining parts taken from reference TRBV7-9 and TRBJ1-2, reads DTGVSQNPRHKITKRGQNVTFRCDPISEHNRLYWYRQTLGQGPEFLTYFQNEAQLEKSRLLSDRFSAERPKGSFSTLEIQRTEQGDSAMYLCASSPRTSYNDYTFGSGTRLTVV.

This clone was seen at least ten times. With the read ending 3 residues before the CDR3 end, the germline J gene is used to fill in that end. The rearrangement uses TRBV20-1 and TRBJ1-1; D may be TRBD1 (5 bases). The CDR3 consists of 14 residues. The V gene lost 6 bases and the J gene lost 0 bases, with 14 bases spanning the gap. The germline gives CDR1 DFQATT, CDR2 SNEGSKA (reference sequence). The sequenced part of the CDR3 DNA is TGCAGTGCCCAAATAGGGGAGATGAACACTGAA. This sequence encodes CSAQIGEMNTE. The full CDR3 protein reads CSAQIGEMNTEAFF.